This entry features one TCR beta chain sequence. Its recognized antigen is unknown. Per-base quality was not reported, and no clone a single base away is much larger than it. These data originate in a study of T cell responses to AZD1222 COVID-19 vaccine (dated by TCRdb to the early 2020s). For context, the study as a whole: AZD1222 recipients given second doses at about 4 weeks or at about 12 weeks were pooled, since spike-specific TCR depth and breadth were not found to differ between the two schedules. A total of about 240 trial participants underwent TCR sequencing, of whom about 200 received two doses of AZD1222 and about 25 received two doses of the MenACWY control vaccine. Enrollment into the trials was organized by age into subgroups of 18-55, 56-69 and 70-plus years, and those subgroups contained about 150, 27 and 61 TCR-sequenced participants, respectively.

What the authors observed across the whole study: In the small 56-69-year group, the increase in depth fell short of significance, most likely because of low power. Conclusions about previously exposed vaccinees are limited, since just 6 or 7 AZD1222 recipients were seropositive for SARS-CoV-2 at baseline. After two AZD1222 doses, both the breadth and the depth of spike-specific TCRs were significantly higher than at day 0 and than in MenACWY recipients. Because no samples from the day 14 peak response were available, repertoires could be characterized only after the peak T cell response. Reportedly, almost half of the unique spike-specific TCRs recognized epitopes lying outside the regions that are mutated in the B.1.351 and B.1.1.7 variants. Participants were mostly white British, with more females than males. The authors suggested clonal diversity may have been underestimated. Vaccine-associated CD4 TCRs spanned the whole spike protein, with dominant responses in regions 160-218 and 743-854.

The CDR3 regions of human TCRbeta chains were subjected to immunosequencing. Processing in the source paper ran as follows. Repertoire TCRs were checked for matches against a reference library of SARS-CoV-2-specific TCRs that had been generated using the MIRA antigen-specificity platform. Breadth meant the fraction of unique TCRs that were SARS-CoV-2-associated, whereas depth meant the fraction of total T cells that were SARS-CoV-2-associated. Using the MIRA data, each spike-specific TCR was assigned both to the spike region to which the TCR was reactive and to a CD4 or CD8 class. Log10-transformed breadth and depth values were compared by one-way ANOVA with Sidak's multiple comparisons tests. Entries here come from immuneACCESS through TCRdb and include only in-frame sequences with V and J called. Some clones fail to appear in such tables; in the studies checked, an unresolved V gene covers under half of the shortfall, and the cause of the remainder is unknown. V and J calls and clone size are those listed in that table; D and trimming were worked out from the DNA. The sample contains under 110,000 clones, approximately 90% of them found a single time. The ten biggest clones cover 1% to 1.5% of the sample.

The time point label of this sample denotes: baseline before first vaccination. Vaccinee samples were obtained from the UK trials COV001 and COV002, which included a single-blind randomized controlled phase 2/3 trial of AZD1222 (ChAdOx1 nCoV-19) in healthy adults. For TCRbeta chain sequencing, PBMC samples from trial participants were taken at day 0 and at day 28 after the second dose. The V end loses 6 bases and the J end loses 7 bases, and a stretch of 10 bases separates them. The CDR3 contains 12 residues, cysteine and phenylalanine counted. The kept DNA is CDR3 alone, 36 bases in frame from the first base.

The rearrangement combines TRBV12-3 or TRBV12-4 with TRBJ1-5; the D gene identity is not certain. The sample was peripheral blood, taken on day 0 of AZD1222 vaccination. The clonotype comes from an adult in good health. The CDR3 is CASSRSPQPQHF. The bases read TGTGCCAGCAGCAGGTCTCCGCAGCCCCAGCATTTT.